This T cell receptor (beta chain) appears in the sequencing data of a study of blood T cell repertoires in COVID-19. Study context: The United States, Italy and Spain supplied acute and convalescent COVID-19 samples.

This clone came up once. In the original analysis: Researchers report that nucleated cell counts were estimated from reference gene primer amplification. Profiled with immunoSEQ multiplex PCR; TCRdb holds only in-frame clones, not every one. V, J and clone size were drawn from that table, and D and trimming were deduced from the DNA. The table records hundreds of thousands of clones, roughly 90% of them present only once. Germline-derived CDR1 and CDR2 are KGHSH and LQKENI. With 2 bases clipped from V and 1 base from J, the junction kept 3 bases outside the gene matches. The CDR3 totals 17 residues. Seattle participants joined during active infection and were tracked over time.

V usage is TRBV18 and J usage is TRBJ2-2, with TRBD2 identical over 11 bases. This TCR came from a middle-aged woman with COVID-19, enrolled during active disease. The specimen sequenced was peripheral blood. The CDR3 DNA sequence: TGTGCCAGCTCACCAGCCCTAGCGGGAGGGAACACCGGGGAGCTGTTTTTT. Its translation: CASSPALAGGNTGELFF.